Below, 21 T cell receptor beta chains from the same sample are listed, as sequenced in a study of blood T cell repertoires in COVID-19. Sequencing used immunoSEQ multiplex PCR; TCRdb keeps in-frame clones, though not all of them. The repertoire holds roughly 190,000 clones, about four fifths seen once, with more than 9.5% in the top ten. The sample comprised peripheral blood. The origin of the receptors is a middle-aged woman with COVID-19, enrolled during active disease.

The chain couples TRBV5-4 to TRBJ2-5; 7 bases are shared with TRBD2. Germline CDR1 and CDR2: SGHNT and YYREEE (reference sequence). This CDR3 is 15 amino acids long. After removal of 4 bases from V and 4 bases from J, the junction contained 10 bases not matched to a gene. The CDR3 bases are TGTGCCAGCAGCGATAAGCGCGGGAGCCGAGAGACCCAGTACTTC. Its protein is CASSDKRGSRETQYF.

CDR3 sequence reads: CASTWTGTYNEQFF. The CDR3 region has the DNA TGTGCCAGCACCTGGACAGGGACCTACAATGAGCAGTTCTTC. V is TRBV5-8 and J is TRBJ2-1, with 8 nucleotides matching TRBD1. The germline V gene encodes CDR1 SGHTS and CDR2 YDEGEE. This CDR3 contains 14 residues. V was pared by 6 bases and J by 2 bases, with 4 bases of the junction left unmatched.

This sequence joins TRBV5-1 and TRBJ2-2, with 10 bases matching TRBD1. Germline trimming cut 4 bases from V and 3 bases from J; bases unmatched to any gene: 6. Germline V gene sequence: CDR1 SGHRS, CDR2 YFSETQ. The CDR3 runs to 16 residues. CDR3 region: CASSKAGTGDTGELFF. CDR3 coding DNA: TGCGCCAGCAGCAAAGCCGGGACAGGGGACACCGGGGAGCTGTTTTTT.

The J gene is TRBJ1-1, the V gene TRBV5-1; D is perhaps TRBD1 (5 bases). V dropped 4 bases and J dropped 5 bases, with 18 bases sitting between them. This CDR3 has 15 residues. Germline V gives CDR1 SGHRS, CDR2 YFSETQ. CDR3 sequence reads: CASSGAGQMGTEAFF. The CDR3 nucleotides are TGCGCCAGCAGCGGGGCAGGGCAGATGGGAACTGAAGCTTTCTTT.

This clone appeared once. The CDR3 DNA follows: TGTGCCTGGAGCTACAGGGGGATTAATGAAAAACTGTTTTTT. Protein product: CAWSYRGINEKLFF. The chain combines TRBV30 with TRBJ1-4; 8 nucleotides match TRBD1. The junction had 4 bases not matched to a gene; V was cut back by 3 bases and J by 4 bases. The CDR3 loop spans 14 amino acids. The V gene's germline CDR1 is GTSNPN and CDR2 SVGIG (reference sequence).

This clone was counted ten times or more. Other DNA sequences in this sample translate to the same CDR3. The CDR3: CASSLDSTGELFF. Written as DNA, the CDR3 is TGTGCCAGCAGTTTAGACTCCACCGGGGAGCTGTTTTTT. The gene calls are TRBV12-3 or TRBV12-4 and TRBJ2-2; D is uncertain. V was trimmed by 1 base and J by 4 bases, leaving 4 bases between them. This CDR3 has 13 amino acids.

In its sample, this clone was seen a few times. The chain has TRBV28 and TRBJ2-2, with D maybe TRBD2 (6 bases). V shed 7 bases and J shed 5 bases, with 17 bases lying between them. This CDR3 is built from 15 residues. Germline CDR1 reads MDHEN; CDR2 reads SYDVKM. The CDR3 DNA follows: TGTGCCAGCAAACCGGAGGGCCCGGGAACCGGGGAGCTGTTTTTT. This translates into CASKPEGPGTGELFF.

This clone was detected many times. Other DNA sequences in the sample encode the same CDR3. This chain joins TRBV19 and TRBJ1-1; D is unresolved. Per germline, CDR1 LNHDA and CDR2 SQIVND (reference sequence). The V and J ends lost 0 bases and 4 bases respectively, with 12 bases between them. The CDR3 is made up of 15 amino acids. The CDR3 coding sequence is TGTGCCAGTAGTATAGATCCGGGTTTGGGCACTGAAGCTTTCTTT. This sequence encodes CASSIDPGLGTEAFF.

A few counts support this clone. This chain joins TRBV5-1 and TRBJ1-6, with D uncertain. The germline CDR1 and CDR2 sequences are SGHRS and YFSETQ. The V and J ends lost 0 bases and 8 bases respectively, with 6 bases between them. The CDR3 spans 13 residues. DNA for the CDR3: TGCGCCAGCAGCTTGGAAGCGGATTCACCCCTCCACTTT. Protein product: CASSLEADSPLHF.

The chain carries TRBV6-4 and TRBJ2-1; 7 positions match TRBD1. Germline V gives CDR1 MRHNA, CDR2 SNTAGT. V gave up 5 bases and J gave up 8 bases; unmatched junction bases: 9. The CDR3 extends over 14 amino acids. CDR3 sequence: CASSLVQGGYEQFF. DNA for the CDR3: TGTGCCAGCAGTCTGGTTCAAGGGGGCTATGAGCAGTTCTTC.

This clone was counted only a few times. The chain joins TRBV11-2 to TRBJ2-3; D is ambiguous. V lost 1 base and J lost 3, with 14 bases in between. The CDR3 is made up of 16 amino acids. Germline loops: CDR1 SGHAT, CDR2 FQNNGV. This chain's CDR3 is CASSLGLVSQTDTQYF. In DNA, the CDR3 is TGTGCCAGCAGCTTAGGTTTGGTCTCGCAGACAGATACGCAGTATTTT.

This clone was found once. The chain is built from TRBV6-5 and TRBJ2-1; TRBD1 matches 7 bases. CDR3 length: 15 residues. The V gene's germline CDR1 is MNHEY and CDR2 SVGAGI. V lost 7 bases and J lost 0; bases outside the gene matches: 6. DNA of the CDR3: TGTGCCAGCACCCTGGGGGACAGCTCCTACAATGAGCAGTTCTTC. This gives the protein CASTLGDSSYNEQFF.

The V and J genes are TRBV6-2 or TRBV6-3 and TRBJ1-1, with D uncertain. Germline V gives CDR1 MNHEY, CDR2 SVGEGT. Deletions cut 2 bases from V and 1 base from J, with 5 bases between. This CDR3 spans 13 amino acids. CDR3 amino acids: CASSYQWNTEAFF. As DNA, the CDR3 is TGTGCCAGCAGTTACCAGTGGAACACTGAAGCTTTCTTT.

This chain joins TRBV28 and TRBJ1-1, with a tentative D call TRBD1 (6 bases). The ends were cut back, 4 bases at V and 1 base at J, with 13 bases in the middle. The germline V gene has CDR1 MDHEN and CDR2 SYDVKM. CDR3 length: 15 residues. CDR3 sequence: CASSYRGQRNTEAFF. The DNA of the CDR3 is TGTGCCAGCAGTTATAGGGGACAACGGAACACTGAAGCTTTCTTT.

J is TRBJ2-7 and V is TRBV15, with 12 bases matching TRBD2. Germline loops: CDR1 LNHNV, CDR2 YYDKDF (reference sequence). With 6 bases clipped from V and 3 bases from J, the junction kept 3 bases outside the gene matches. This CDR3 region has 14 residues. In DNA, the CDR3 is TGTGCCACCAGACCGACTAGCGGGAGCTACGAGCAGTACTTC. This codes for CATRPTSGSYEQYF. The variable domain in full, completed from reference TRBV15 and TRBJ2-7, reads DAMVIQNPRYQVTQFGKPVTLSCSQTLNHNVMYWYQQKSSQAPKLLFHYYDKDFNNEADTPDNFQSRRPNTSFCFLDIRSPGLGDTAMYLCATRPTSGSYEQYFGPGTRLTVT.

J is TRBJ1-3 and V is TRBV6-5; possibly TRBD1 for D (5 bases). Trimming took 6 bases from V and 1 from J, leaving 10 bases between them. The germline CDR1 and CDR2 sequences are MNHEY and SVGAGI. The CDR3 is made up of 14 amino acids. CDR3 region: CASRPGGSGNTIYF. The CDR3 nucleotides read TGTGCCAGCAGGCCGGGGGGGTCTGGAAACACCATATATTTT.

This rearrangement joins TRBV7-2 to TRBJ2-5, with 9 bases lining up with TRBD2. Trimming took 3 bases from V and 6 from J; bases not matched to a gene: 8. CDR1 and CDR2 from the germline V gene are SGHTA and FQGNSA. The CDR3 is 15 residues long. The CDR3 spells CASSFGGGALKTQYF. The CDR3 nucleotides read TGTGCCAGCAGCTTCGGCGGGGGGGCCCTAAAGACCCAGTACTTC.

The CDR3, as DNA: TGTGCCAGCAGCCGCTCAGGGGTCGGGGAGCTGTTTTTT. Translated, it gives CASSRSGVGELFF. This rearrangement joins TRBV7-9 to TRBJ2-2; tentatively, D is TRBD1 (6 bases). The CDR3 runs 13 residues. The germline V gene has CDR1 SEHNR and CDR2 FQNEAQ (reference sequence). V gave up 5 bases and J gave up 7 bases, with 11 bases separating them.

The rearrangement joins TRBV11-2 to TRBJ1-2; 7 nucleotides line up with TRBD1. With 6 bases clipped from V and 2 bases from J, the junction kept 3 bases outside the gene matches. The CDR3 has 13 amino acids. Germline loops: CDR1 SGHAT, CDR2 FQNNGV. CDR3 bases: TGTGCCAGCAGACAGACAGGGAACTATGGCTACACCTTC. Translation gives CASRQTGNYGYTF. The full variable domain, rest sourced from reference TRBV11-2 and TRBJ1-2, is EAGVAQSPRYKIIEKRQSVAFWCNPISGHATLYWYQQILGQGPKLLIQFQNNGVVDDSQLPKDRFSAERLKGVDSTLKIQPAKLEDSAVYLCASRQTGNYGYTFGSGTRLTVV.

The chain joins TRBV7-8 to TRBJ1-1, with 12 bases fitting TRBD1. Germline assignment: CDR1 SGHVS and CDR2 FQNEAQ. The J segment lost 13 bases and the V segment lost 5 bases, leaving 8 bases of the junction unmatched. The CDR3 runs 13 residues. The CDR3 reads CASSRDRGLEGFF. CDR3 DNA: TGTGCCAGCAGCCGGGACAGGGGGCTCGAGGGTTTCTTT.

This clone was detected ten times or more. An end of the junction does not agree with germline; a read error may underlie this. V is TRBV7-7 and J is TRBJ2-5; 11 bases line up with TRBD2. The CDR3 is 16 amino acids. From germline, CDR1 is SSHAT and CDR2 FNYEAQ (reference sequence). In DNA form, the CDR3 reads TGTGCTAGCAGCTTAGGTGTGACTAGCGGGAAAGAGACCCAGTACTTC. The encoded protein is CASSLGVTSGKETQYF.